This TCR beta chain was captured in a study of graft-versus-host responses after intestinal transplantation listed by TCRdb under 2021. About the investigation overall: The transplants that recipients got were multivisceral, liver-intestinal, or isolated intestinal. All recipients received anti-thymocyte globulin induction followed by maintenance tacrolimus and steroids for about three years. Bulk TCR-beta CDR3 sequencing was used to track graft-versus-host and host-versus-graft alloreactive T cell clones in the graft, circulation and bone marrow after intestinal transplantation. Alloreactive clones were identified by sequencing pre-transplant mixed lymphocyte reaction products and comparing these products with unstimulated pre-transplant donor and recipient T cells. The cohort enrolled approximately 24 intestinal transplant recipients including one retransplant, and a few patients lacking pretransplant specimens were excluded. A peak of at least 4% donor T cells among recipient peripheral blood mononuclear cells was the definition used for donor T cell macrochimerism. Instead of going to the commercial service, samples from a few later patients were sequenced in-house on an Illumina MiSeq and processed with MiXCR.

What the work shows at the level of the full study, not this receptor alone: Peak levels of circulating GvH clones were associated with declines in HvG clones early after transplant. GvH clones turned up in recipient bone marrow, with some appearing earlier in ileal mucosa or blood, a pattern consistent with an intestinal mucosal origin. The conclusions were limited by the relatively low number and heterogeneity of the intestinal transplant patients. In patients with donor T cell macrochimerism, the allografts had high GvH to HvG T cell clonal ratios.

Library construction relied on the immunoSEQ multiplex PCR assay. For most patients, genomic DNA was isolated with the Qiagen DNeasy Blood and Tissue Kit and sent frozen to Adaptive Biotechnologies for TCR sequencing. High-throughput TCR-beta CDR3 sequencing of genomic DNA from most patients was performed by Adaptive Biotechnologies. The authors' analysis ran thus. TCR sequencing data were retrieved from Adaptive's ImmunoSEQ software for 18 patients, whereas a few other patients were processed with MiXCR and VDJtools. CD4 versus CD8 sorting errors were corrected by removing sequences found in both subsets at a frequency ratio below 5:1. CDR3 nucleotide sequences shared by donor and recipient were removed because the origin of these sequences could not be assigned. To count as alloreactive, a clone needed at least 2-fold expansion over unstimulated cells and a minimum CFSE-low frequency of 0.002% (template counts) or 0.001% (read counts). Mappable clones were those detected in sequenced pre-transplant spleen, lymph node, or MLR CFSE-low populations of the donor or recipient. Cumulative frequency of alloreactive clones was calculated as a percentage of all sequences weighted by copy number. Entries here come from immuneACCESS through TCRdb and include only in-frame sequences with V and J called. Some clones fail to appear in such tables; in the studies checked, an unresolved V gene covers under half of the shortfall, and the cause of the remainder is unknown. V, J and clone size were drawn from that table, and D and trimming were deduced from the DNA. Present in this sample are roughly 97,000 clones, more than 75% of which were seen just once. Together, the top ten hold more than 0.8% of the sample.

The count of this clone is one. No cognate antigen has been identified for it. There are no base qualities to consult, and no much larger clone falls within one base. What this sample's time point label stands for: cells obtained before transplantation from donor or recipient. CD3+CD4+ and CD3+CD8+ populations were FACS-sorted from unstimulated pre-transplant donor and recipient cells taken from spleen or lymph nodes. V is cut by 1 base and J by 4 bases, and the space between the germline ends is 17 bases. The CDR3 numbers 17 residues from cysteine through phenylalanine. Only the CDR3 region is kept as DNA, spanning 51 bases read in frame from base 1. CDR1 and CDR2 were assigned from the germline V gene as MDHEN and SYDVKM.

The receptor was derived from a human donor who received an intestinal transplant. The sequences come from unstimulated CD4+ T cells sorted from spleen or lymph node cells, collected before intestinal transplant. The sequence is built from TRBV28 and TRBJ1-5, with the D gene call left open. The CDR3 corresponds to CASSLLARLVYNQPQHF. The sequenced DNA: TGTGCCAGCAGTTTATTGGCCCGACTTGTTTATAATCAGCCCCAGCATTTT.